Presented here are 8 T cell receptor beta chains from one specimen sequenced in a study of T cells in Graves' hyperthyroidism and ophthalmopathy (dated by TCRdb to between 2018 and 2021). Libraries came from multiplex PCR. The sample was run on an Illumina HiSeq 2000. TCR beta CDR3 regions were amplified from RNA transcripts. For the first round of RT-PCR on the TCR CDR3, the HTBI primer set was used together with the Qiagen OneStep RT-PCR kit. TCRdb reprocessed the public reads (quality trimming at Q25 with fastp, clone calling with MiXCR) and kept in-frame beta chains. CDR3 protein duplicates are merged, each entry listing the most common genes and DNA. This sample is represented by more than 500,000 distinct CDR3 sequences; around 16% of them were singletons. The top ten hold 3.8% of the sample. The sample comprised blood. The receptors shown here come from a woman in her twenties or thirties with Graves' hyperthyroidism.

The V gene is TRBV7-9, the J gene TRBJ1-2, with 8 bases that match TRBD1. This CDR3 contains 15 residues. The V and J ends lost 4 bases and 8 bases, in that order; junction bases with no gene match: 12. Germline assignment: CDR1 SEHNR and CDR2 FQNEAQ (reference sequence). CDR3 protein: CASSWFETGDKGYTF. CDR3 nucleotides: TGTGCCAGCAGCTGGTTCGAGACAGGGGACAAAGGCTACACCTTC.

This clonotype was seen only a few times. The rearrangement links TRBV28 to TRBJ1-6; D is possibly TRBD1 (5 bases). The germline V and J ends were trimmed by 3 bases and 7 bases, with 10 bases remaining between them. Germline assignment: CDR1 MDHEN and CDR2 SYDVKM. The CDR3 totals 14 residues. DNA of the CDR3: TGTGCCAGCAGTTTTAGGGGACGGAATTCACCCCTCCACTTT. Protein product: CASSFRGRNSPLHF. Full variable domain (outside the CDR3, taken from reference TRBV28 and TRBJ1-6): DVKVTQSSRYLVKRTGEKVFLECVQDMDHENMFWYRQDPGLGLRLIYFSYDVKMKEKGDIPEGYSVSREKKERFSLILESASTNQTSMYLCASSFRGRNSPLHFGNGTRLTVT.

This rearrangement joins TRBV6-5 to TRBJ2-2; D possibly corresponds to TRBD1 (5 bases). Germline CDR1 reads MNHEY; CDR2 reads SVGAGI. CDR3 length equals 15 residues. V dropped 3 bases and J dropped 7 bases, with 15 bases sitting between them. CDR3 residues: CASSYGLQAGGELFF. CDR3 sequence (DNA): TGTGCCAGCAGTTATGGTTTACAGGCTGGCGGGGAGCTGTTTTTT.

Ten or more counts support this clonotype. This chain links TRBV6-1 with TRBJ1-5, with D perhaps TRBD1 (6 bases). Looked up from germline, CDR1 is MNHNS and CDR2 is SASEGT. The V end was cut by 7 bases, the J end by 4 bases, with 17 bases between. CDR3 length: 15 residues. CDR3 amino acids: CASISGAGGNQPQHF. The CDR3 nucleotides are TGTGCCAGCATATCGGGGGCGGGTGGTAATCAGCCCCAGCATTTT.

About this clonotype: Compared with germline, one end of the junction differs, possibly owing to a read error. The chain combines TRBV6-2 or TRBV6-3 with TRBJ2-7; D is ambiguous. The germline V gene encodes CDR1 MNHEY and CDR2 SVGEGT. The CDR3 has 11 amino acids. The DNA of the CDR3 is TGTGTCAGCAGTGACTCCTACGAGCAGTACTTC. This encodes CVSSDSYEQYF.

This clonotype was seen repeatedly, ten times or more. The V call is TRBV7-2, the J call TRBJ1-2; 8 positions match TRBD1. The CDR3 consists of 16 residues. The V gene's germline CDR1 is SGHTA and CDR2 FQGNSA. V gave up 5 bases and J gave up 1 base; unmatched junction bases: 9. The CDR3 loop is CASSRSRDRYNYGYTF. The CDR3, as DNA: TGTGCCAGCAGCCGTAGTAGGGACAGGTATAACTATGGCTACACCTTC.

This clonotype was counted many times. The chain combines TRBV28 with TRBJ1-2; 8 bases map to TRBD1. The germline gives CDR1 MDHEN, CDR2 SYDVKM. The V and J ends lost 6 bases and 0 bases, in that order; junction bases with no gene match: 18. CDR3 length equals 19 residues. CDR3 amino acids: CASRQPLGGRGPANYGYTF. As DNA, the CDR3 is TGTGCCAGCAGACAACCGTTAGGGGGCAGGGGGCCAGCTAACTATGGCTACACCTTC.

There are many counts of this clonotype. The rearrangement links TRBV6-2 or TRBV6-3 to TRBJ2-3; TRBD2 is a possible D gene (6 bases). The germline gives CDR1 MNHEY, CDR2 SVGEGT. The CDR3 extends over 13 amino acids. The germline V and J ends were trimmed by 6 bases and 6 bases, with 13 bases remaining between them. CDR3 in amino acids: CASRTSAGDTQYF. CDR3 DNA: TGTGCCAGCAGGACTAGTGCGGGGGATACGCAGTATTTT.